This T cell receptor (beta chain) was captured in a study of blood T cell repertoires in COVID-19. Turning to the study itself: COVID-19 samples collected from the United States, Italy and Spain covered acute and convalescent phases.

V gave up 1 base and J gave up 2 bases, with 7 bases separating them. Looked up from germline, CDR1 is KGHDR and CDR2 is SFDVKD. The CDR3 covers 14 residues. The assay was immunoSEQ multiplex PCR, and TCRdb's table has in-frame clones only and misses some. The repertoire holds some 30,000 clones, with almost 85% as singletons. Sequencing used peripheral blood. This chain uses TRBV24-1 with TRBJ2-5; D remains ambiguous. The receptor was derived from a man aged 60-69 years with active COVID-19. CDR3 DNA sequence: TGTGCCACCAGTGATTTCCCCAGACAAGAGACCCAGTACTTC. As protein: CATSDFPRQETQYF.